The source of this T cell receptor (beta chain) is a study of T cell repertoires in cytomegalovirus infection. The study's findings and limits: Identification of carriers of CMV plus the relevant HLA was achieved through cumulative public TCR beta family frequency.

This clonotype was seen a handful of times. Its antigen is undetermined. CDR3 length: 17 amino acids. Germline loops: CDR1 DFQATT, CDR2 SNEGSKA (reference sequence). The J segment lost 0 bases and the V segment lost 1 base, leaving 8 bases of the junction unmatched. One entry per CDR3 protein, called by TCRdb with MiXCR from the reads. The table has 50,000 or so distinct CDR3 sequences, roughly 19% seen once. The source was CD8+ T cells from cultured PBMCs, collected from culture after CMV antigen stimulation. The TCR was taken from a human donor in good health (CMV status not recorded). Some clones in this sample may be carry-over from other donors' samples. The V call is TRBV20-1, the J call TRBJ2-1, with 8 nucleotides matching TRBD2. CDR3 protein: CSARGPLAGGSYNEQFF. The CDR3 nucleotides read TGCAGTGCTAGAGGCCCCCTTGCGGGAGGCTCCTACAATGAGCAGTTCTTC.